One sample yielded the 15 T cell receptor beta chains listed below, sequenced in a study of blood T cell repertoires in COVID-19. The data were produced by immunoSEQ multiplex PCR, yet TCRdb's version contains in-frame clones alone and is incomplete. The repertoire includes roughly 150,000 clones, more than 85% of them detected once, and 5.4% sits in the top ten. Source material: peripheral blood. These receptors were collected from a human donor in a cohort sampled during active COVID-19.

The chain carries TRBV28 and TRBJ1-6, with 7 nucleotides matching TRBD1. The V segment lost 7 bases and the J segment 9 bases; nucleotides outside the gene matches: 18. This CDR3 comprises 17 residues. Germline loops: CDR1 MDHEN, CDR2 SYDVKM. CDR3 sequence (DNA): TGTGCCAGCAACTTATATGGGAAGAGGCAGGGGGGTTCACCCCTCCACTTT. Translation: CASNLYGKRQGGSPLHF. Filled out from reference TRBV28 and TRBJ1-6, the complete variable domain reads DVKVTQSSRYLVKRTGEKVFLECVQDMDHENMFWYRQDPGLGLRLIYFSYDVKMKEKGDIPEGYSVSREKKERFSLILESASTNQTSMYLCASNLYGKRQGGSPLHFGNGTRLTVT.

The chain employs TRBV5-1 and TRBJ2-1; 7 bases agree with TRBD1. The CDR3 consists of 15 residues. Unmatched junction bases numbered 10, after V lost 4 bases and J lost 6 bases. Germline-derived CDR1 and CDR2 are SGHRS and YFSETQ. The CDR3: CASSLSTGSTNEQFF. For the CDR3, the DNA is TGCGCCAGCAGCCTCTCGACAGGGTCGACCAATGAGCAGTTCTTC.

The CDR3 region has the DNA TGCGCCAGCAGCCCCACTGACTACTATAATTCCTACGAGCAGTACTTC. As protein: CASSPTDYYNSYEQYF. The genes are TRBV5-1 and TRBJ2-7, with a weak D call TRBD2 (5 bases). The CDR3 spans 16 residues. Trimming took 4 bases from V and 1 from J, leaving 18 bases between them. Germline V gene sequence: CDR1 SGHRS, CDR2 YFSETQ.

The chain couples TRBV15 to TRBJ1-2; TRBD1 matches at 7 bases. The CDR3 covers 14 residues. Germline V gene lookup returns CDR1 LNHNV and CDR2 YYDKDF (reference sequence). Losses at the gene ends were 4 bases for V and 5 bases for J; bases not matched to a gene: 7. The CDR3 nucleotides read TGTGCCACCAGCAAACTGGGACAGCCTTATGGCTACACCTTC. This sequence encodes CATSKLGQPYGYTF.

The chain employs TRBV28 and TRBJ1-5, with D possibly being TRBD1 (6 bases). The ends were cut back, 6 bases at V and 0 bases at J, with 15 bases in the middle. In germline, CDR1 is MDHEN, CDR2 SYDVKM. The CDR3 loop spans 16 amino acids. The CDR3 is CASRDSFAYSNQPQHF. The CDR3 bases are TGTGCCAGCAGGGACAGCTTCGCTTATAGCAATCAGCCCCAGCATTTT.

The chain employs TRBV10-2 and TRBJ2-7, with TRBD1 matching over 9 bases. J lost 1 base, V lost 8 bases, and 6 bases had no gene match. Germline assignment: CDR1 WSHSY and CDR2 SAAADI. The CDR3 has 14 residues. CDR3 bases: TGCGCCAGCCGTTCCGGGACAGGGTCCTACGAGCAGTACTTC. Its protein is CASRSGTGSYEQYF.

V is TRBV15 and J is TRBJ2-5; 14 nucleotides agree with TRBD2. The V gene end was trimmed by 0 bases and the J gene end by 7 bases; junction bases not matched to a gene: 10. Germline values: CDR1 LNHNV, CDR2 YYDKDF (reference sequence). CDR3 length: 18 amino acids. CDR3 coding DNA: TGTGCCACCAGCAGAGATCTGGCGGGACTAGCGGGGGCAGGGACCCAGTACTTC. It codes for CATSRDLAGLAGAGTQYF.

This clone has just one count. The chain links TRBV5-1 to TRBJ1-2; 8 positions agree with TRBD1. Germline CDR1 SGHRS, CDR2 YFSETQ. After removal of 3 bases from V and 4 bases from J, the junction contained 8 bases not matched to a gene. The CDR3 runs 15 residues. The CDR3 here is CASSSGSGGVYGYTF. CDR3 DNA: TGCGCCAGCAGCTCAGGTTCAGGGGGCGTCTATGGCTACACCTTC.

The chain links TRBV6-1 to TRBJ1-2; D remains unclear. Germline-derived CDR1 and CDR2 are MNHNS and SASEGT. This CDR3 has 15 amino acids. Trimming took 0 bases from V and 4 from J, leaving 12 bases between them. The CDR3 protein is CASSEALLGSYGYTF. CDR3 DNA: TGTGCCAGCAGTGAAGCGCTCTTAGGGAGCTATGGCTACACCTTC.

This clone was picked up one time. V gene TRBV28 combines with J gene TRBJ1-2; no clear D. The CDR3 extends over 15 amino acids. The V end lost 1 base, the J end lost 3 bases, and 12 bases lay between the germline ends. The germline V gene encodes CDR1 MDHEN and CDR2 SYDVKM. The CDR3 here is CASSLSLSHYYGYTF. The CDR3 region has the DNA TGTGCCAGCAGTTTATCTTTAAGTCACTACTATGGCTACACCTTC.

The CDR3 spells CASSLAPLREPQDNEQFF. DNA of the CDR3: TGTGCCAGCAGCTTAGCCCCCTTGCGGGAGCCCCAGGATAATGAGCAGTTCTTC. The chain employs TRBV7-9 and TRBJ2-1; 7 bases fit TRBD2. This CDR3 is built from 18 residues. Germline V lookup: CDR1 SEHNR, CDR2 FQNEAQ (reference sequence). The V gene end was trimmed by 0 bases and the J gene end by 7 bases; junction bases not matched to a gene: 15. Full variable domain (outside the CDR3, taken from reference TRBV7-9 and TRBJ2-1): DTGVSQNPRHKITKRGQNVTFRCDPISEHNRLYWYRQTLGQGPEFLTYFQNEAQLEKSRLLSDRFSAERPKGSFSTLEIQRTEQGDSAMYLCASSLAPLREPQDNEQFFGPGTRLTVL.

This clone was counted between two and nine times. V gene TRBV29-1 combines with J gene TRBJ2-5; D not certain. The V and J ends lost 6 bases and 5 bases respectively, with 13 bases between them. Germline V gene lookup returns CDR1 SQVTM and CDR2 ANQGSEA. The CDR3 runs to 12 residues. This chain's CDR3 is CSVKRSSETQYF. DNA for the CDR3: TGCAGCGTCAAAAGGAGTTCGGAGACCCAGTACTTC. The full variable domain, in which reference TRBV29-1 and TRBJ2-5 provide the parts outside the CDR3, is SAVISQKPSRDICQRGTSLTIQCQVDSQVTMMFWYRQQPGQSLTLIATANQGSEATYESGFVIDKFPISRPNLTFSTLTVSNMSPEDSSIYLCSVKRSSETQYFGPGTRLLVL.

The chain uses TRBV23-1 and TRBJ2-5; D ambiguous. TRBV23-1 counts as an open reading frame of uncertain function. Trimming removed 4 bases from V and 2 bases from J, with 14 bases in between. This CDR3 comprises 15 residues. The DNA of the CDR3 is TGCGCCAGCAGTCTACCAACTCACAGTCAAGAGACCCAGTACTTC. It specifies CASSLPTHSQETQYF.

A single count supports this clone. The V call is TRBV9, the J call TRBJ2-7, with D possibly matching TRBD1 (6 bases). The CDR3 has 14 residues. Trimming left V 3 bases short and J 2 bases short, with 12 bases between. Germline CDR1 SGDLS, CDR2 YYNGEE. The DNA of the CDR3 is TGTGCCAGCAGCGCAGAGGACAGTCCCTACGAGCAGTACTTC. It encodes CASSAEDSPYEQYF.

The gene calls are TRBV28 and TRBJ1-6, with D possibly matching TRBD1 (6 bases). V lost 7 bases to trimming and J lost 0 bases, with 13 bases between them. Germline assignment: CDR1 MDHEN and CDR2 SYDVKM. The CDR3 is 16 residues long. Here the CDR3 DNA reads TGTGCCAGCACGATTCGGGACAACTCCTATAATTCACCCCTCCACTTT. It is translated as CASTIRDNSYNSPLHF. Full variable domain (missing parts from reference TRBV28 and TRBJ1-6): DVKVTQSSRYLVKRTGEKVFLECVQDMDHENMFWYRQDPGLGLRLIYFSYDVKMKEKGDIPEGYSVSREKKERFSLILESASTNQTSMYLCASTIRDNSYNSPLHFGNGTRLTVT.